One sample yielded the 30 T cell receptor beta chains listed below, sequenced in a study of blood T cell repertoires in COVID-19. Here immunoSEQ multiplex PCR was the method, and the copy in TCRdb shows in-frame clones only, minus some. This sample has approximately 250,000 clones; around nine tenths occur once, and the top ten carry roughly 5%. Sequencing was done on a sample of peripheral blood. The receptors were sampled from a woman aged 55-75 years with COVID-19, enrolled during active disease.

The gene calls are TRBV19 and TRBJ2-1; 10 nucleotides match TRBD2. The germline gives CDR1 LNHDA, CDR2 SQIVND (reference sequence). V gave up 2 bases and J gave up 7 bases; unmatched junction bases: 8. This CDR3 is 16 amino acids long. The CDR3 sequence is CASSILAGASGNEQFF. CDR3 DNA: TGTGCCAGTAGTATACTAGCGGGAGCCTCAGGGAATGAGCAGTTCTTC.

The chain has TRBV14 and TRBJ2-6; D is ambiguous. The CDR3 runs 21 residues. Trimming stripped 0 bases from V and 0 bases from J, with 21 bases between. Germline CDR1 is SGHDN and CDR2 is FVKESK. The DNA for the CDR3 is TGTGCCAGCAGCCAAGATTTTGGTCGGGTCTCTGCCCGCTCTGGGGCCAACGTCCTGACTTTC. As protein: CASSQDFGRVSARSGANVLTF.

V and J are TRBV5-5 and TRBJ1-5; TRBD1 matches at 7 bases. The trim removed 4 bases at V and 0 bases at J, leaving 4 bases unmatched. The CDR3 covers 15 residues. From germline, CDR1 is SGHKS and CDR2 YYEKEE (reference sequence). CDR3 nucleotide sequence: TGTGCCAGCAGCCGTGGACAGGTTAGCAATCAGCCCCAGCATTTT. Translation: CASSRGQVSNQPQHF.

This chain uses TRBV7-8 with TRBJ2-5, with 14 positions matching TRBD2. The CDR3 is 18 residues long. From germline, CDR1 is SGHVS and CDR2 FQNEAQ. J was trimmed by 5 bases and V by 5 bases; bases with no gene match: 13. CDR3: CASSRRLAGGWLLETQYF. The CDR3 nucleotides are TGTGCCAGCAGCCGCAGACTAGCGGGAGGGTGGCTGTTGGAGACCCAGTACTTC.

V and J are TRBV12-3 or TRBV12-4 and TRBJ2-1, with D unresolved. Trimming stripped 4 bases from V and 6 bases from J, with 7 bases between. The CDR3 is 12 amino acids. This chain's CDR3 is CASSSVSNEQFF. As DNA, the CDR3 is TGTGCCAGCAGTTCGGTATCCAATGAGCAGTTCTTC.

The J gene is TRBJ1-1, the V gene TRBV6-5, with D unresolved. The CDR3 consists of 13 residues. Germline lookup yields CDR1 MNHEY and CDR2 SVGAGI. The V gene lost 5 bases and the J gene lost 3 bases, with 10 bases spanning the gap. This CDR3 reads CASSTDRDTEAFF. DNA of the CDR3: TGTGCCAGCAGTACTGATCGCGACACTGAAGCTTTCTTT.

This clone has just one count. The DNA for the CDR3 is TGCGCCAGCAGCTACGGGACAGGGGCTGAAAAACTGTTTTTT. Translating gives CASSYGTGAEKLFF. The V call is TRBV5-1, the J call TRBJ1-4; 10 positions agree with TRBD1. CDR1 is SGHRS and CDR2 is YFSETQ in the germline V gene. The CDR3 sequence is 14 residues long. V was pared by 3 bases and J by 7 bases, with 3 bases of the junction left unmatched.

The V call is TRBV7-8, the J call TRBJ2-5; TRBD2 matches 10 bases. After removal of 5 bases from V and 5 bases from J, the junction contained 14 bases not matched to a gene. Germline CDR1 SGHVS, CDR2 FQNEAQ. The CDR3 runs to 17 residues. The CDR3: CASSIGLAGVLGETQYF. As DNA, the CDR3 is TGTGCCAGCAGCATAGGGCTAGCGGGAGTTTTAGGGGAGACCCAGTACTTC.

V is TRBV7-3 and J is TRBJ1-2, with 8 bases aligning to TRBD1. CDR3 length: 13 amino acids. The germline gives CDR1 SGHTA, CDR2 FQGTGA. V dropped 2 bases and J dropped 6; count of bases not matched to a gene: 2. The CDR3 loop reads CASSLATGDGYTF. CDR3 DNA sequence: TGTGCCAGCAGCTTAGCGACAGGGGATGGCTACACCTTC.

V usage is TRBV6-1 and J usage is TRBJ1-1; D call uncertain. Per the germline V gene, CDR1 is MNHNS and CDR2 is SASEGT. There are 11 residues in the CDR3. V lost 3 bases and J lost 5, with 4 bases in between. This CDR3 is CASSDRTEAFF. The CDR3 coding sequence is TGTGCCAGCAGTGACCGGACTGAAGCTTTCTTT.

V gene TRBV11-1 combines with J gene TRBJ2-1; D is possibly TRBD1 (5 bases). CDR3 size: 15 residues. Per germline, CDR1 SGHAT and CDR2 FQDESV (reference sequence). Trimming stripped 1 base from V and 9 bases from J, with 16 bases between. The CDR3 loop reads CASSLGFGASGEQFF. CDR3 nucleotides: TGTGCCAGCAGCTTAGGGTTTGGGGCTTCTGGTGAGCAGTTCTTC. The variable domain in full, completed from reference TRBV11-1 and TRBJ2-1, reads EAEVAQSPRYKITEKSQAVAFWCDPISGHATLYWYRQILGQGPELLVQFQDESVVDDSQLPKDRFSAERLKGVDSTLKIQPAELGDSAMYLCASSLGFGASGEQFFGPGTRLTVL.

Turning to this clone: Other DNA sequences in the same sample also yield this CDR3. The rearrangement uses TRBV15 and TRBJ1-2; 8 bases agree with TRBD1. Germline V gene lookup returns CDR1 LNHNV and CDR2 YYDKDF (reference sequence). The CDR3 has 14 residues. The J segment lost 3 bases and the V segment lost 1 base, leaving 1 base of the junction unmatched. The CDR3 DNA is TGTGCCACCAGCAGAGCAGGGGGCGACTATGGCTACACCTTC. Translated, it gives CATSRAGGDYGYTF.

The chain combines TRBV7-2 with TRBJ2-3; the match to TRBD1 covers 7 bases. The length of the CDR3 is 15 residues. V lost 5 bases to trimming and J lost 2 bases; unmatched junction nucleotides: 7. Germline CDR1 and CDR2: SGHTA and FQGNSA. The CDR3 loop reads CASSPRQGPTDTQYF. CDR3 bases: TGTGCCAGCAGCCCTCGACAGGGCCCCACAGATACGCAGTATTTT.

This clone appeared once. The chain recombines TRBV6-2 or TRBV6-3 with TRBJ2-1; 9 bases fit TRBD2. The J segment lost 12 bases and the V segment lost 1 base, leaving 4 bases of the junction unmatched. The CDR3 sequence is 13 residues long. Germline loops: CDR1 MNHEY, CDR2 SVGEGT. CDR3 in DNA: TGTGCCAGCAGTTACTTAGCGGGGGTGGGGCAGTTCTTC. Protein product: CASSYLAGVGQFF.

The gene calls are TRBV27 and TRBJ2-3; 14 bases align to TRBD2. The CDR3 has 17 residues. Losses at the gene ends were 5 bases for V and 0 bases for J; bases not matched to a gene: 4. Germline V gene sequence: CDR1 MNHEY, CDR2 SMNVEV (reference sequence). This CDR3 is CASSGTSGSGSTDTQYF. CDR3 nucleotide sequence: TGTGCCAGCAGTGGGACTAGCGGGAGTGGTAGCACAGATACGCAGTATTTT.

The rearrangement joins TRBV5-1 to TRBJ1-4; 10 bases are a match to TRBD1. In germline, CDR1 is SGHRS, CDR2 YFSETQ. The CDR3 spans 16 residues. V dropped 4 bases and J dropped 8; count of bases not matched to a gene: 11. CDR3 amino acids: CASSILTGGAGEKLFF. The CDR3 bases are TGCGCCAGCAGCATCCTGACAGGGGGCGCTGGAGAAAAACTGTTTTTT.

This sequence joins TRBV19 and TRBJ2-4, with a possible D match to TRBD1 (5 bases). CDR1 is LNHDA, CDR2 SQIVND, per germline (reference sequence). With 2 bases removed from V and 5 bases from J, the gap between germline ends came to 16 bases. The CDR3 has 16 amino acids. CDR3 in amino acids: CASSIRGWRVENIQYF. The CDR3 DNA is TGTGCCAGTAGTATAAGGGGCTGGAGAGTCGAAAACATTCAGTACTTC.

The CDR3 region is CASGLDRTNTEAFF. The CDR3 DNA is TGTGCTAGTGGCCTGGACAGGACGAACACTGAAGCTTTCTTT. The chain carries TRBV12-5 and TRBJ1-1; TRBD1 matches at 7 bases. The CDR3 runs 14 residues. V gave up 6 bases and J gave up 1 base; unmatched junction bases: 5. Germline loops: CDR1 LGHNT, CDR2 FRNRAP.

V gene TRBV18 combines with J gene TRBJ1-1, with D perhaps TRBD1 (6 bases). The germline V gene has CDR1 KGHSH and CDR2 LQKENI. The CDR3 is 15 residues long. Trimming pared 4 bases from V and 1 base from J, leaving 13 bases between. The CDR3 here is CASSLAQGTNTEAFF. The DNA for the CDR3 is TGTGCCAGCTCACTGGCCCAGGGGACGAACACTGAAGCTTTCTTT. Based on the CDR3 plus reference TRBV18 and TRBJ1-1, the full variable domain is NAGVMQNPRHLVRRRGQEARLRCSPMKGHSHVYWYRQLPEEGLKFMVYLQKENIIDESGMPKERFSAEFPKEGPSILRIQQVVRGDSAAYFCASSLAQGTNTEAFFGQGTRLTVV.

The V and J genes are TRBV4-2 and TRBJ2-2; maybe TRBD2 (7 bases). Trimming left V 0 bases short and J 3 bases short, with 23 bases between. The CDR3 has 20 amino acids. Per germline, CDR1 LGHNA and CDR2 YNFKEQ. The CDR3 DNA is TGTGCCAGCAGCCAAGAGGGGGGCCTCCGTGCGGGAGATGACACCGGGGAGCTGTTTTTT. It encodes CASSQEGGLRAGDDTGELFF.

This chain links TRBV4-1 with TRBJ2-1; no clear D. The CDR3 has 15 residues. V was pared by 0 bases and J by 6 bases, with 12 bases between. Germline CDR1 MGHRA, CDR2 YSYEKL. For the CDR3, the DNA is TGCGCCAGCAGCCAAGAACTGCAAATCGGCAATGAGCAGTTCTTC. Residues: CASSQELQIGNEQFF.

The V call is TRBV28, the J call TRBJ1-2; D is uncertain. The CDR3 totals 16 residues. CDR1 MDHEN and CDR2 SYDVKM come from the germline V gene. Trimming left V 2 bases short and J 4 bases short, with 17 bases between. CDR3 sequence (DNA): TGTGCCAGCAGTTTAGGGAGAGGGTCTTTCGGCTATGGCTACACCTTC. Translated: CASSLGRGSFGYGYTF.

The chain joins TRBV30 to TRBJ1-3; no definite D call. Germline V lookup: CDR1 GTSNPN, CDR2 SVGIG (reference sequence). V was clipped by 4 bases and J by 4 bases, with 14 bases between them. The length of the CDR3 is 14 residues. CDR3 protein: CAWIESARGNTIYF. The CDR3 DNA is TGTGCCTGGATTGAGTCTGCGCGGGGAAACACCATATATTTT.

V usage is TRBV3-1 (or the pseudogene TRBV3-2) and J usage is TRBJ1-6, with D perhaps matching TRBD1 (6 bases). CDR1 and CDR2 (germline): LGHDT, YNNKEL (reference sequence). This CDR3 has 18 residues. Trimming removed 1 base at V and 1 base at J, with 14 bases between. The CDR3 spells CASSQGHRQGSYNSPLHF. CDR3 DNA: TGTGCCAGCAGCCAAGGCCACCGCCAGGGGTCCTATAATTCACCCCTCCACTTT.

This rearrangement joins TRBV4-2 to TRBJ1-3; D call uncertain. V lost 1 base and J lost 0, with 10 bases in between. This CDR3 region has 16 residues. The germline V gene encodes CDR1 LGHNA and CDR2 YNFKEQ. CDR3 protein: CASSQVQANSGNTIYF. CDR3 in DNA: TGTGCCAGCAGCCAAGTCCAGGCTAACTCTGGAAACACCATATATTTT.

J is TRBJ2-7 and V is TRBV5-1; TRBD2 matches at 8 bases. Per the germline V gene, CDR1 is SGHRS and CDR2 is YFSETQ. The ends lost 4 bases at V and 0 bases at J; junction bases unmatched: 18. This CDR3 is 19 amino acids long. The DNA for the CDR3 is TGCGCCAGCAGCCTTTTCCCATCGACCAGCGGGGGATCCTCCTACGAGCAGTACTTC. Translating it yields CASSLFPSTSGGSSYEQYF.

CDR3: CASSQGGGTTDTQYF. The CDR3 DNA follows: TGTGCCAGCAGCCAAGGAGGCGGGACCACAGATACGCAGTATTTT. The gene calls are TRBV4-2 and TRBJ2-3, with D possibly TRBD2 on 6 matching bases. V lost 1 base to trimming and J lost 2 bases, with 10 bases between them. The CDR3 is 15 amino acids. Germline CDR1 and CDR2: LGHNA and YNFKEQ.

The CDR3 sequence is CAWSGQFSSYNEQFF. In DNA form, the CDR3 reads TGTGCCTGGAGTGGACAGTTCAGCTCCTACAATGAGCAGTTCTTC. The chain combines TRBV30 with TRBJ2-1; TRBD1 is a possible D gene (5 bases). CDR3 length: 15 amino acids. Germline V lookup: CDR1 GTSNPN, CDR2 SVGIG (reference sequence). The ends were cut back, 1 base at V and 0 bases at J, with 10 bases in the middle.

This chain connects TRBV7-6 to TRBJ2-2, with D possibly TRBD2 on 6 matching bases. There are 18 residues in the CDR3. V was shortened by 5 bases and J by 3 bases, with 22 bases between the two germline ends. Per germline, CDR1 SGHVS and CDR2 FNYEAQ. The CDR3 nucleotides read TGTGCCAGCAGCAGAGGCGCCGACGGACTACAATACACCGGGGAGCTGTTTTTT. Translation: CASSRGADGLQYTGELFF.

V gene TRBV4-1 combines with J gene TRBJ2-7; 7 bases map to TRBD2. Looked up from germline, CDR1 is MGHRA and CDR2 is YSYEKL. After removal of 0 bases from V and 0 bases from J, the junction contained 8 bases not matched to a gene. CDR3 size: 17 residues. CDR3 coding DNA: TGCGCCAGCAGCCAAGACCAAGCGACTAGCCTCTCCTACGAGCAGTACTTC. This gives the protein CASSQDQATSLSYEQYF.